Reported below is one T cell receptor (beta chain). The data belong to a study of cytomegalovirus exposure and HLA in healthy donors. Using immunoSEQ multiplex PCR, the repertoire was profiled, and TCRdb retains in-frame clones only, with some absent. This sample carries around 150,000 clones, approximately 81% of them seen once, and the ten largest clones take about 10%. This CDR3 comprises 15 residues. Germline CDR1 SGHRS, CDR2 YFSETQ. V was pared by 2 bases and J by 0 bases, with 2 bases of the junction left unmatched. Sequenced sample: PBMCs. The receptor comes from a young man in good health and CMV-seropositive. This sequence joins TRBV5-1 and TRBJ2-3, with 8 bases lining up with TRBD2. For the CDR3, the DNA is TGCGCCAGCAGCTTTAGCGGGACAAGCACAGATACGCAGTATTTT. Residues: CASSFSGTSTDTQYF.